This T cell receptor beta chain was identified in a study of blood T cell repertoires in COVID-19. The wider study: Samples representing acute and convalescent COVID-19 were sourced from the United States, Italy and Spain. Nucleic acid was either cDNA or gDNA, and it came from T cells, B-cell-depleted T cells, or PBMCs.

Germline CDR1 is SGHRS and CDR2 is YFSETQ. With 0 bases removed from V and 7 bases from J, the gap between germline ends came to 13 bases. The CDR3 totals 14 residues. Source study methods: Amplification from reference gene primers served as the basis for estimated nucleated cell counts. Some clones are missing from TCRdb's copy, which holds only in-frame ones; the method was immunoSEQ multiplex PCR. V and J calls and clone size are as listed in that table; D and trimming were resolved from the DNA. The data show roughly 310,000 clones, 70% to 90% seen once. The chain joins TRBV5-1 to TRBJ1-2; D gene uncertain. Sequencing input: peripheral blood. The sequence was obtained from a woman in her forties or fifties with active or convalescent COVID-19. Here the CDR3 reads CASSLGGGERGYTF. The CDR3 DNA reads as TGCGCCAGCAGCTTGGGAGGTGGGGAGCGTGGCTACACCTTC. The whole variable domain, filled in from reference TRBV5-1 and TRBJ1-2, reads KAGVTQTPRYLIKTRGQQVTLSCSPISGHRSVSWYQQTPGQGLQFLFEYFSETQRNKGNFPGRFSGRQFSNSRSEMNVSTLELGDSALYLCASSLGGGERGYTFGSGTRLTVV.